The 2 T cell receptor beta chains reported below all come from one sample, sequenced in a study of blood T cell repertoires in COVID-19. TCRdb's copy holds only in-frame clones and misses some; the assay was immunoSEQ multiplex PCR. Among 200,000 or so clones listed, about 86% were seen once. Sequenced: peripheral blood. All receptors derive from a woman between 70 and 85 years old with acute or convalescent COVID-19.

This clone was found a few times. The CDR3 coding sequence is TGTGCCAGCAGCTTCCGAGCGGGGGGGCCCGGAGATACGCAGTATTTT. Protein sequence: CASSFRAGGPGDTQYF. This chain connects TRBV11-1 to TRBJ2-3; 10 bases align to TRBD2. Trimming took 3 bases from V and 5 from J; bases not matched to a gene: 8. The CDR3 contains 16 residues. Germline assignment: CDR1 SGHAT and CDR2 FQDESV (reference sequence).

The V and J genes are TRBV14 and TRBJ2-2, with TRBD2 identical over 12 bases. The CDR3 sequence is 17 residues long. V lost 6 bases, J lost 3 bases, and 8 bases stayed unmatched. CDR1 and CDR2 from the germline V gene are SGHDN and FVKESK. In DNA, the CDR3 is TGTGCCAGCAGACTAGCGGGGGGCCCCTGGGACACCGGGGAGCTGTTTTTT. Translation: CASRLAGGPWDTGELFF.